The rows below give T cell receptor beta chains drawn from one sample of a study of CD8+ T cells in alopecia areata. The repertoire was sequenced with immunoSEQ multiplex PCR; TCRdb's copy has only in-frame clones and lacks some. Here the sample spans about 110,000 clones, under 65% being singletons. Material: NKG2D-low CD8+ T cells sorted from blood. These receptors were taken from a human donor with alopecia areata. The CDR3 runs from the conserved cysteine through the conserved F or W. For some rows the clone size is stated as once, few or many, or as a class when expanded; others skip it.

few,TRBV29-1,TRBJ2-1,CSVLRDNEQFF
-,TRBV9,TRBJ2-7,CASSVEWSGGYEQYF
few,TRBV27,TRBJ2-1,CASSSKRNYNEQFF
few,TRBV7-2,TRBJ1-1,CASSPHLGAGTEAFF
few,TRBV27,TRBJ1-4,CATSHGTNEKLFF
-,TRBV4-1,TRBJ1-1,CASSQEGGGVGTEAFF
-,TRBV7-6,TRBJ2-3,CASSLMSTSTDTQYF
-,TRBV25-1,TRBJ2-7,CASSGGQGTYEQYF
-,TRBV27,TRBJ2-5,CASSLDRRQTQYF
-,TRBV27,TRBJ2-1,CATTSLSYNEQFF
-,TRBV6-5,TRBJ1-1,CASSSLAPNTEAFF
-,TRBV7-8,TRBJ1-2,CASSLVSANYGYTF
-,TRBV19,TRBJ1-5,CASSIPQGWGQPQHF
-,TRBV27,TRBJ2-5,CASSLSPRSQETQYF
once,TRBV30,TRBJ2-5,CAWSIQRQETQYF
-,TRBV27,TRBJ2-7,CASSYSGSWDEQYF
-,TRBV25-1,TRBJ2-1,CACRASGTYNEQFF
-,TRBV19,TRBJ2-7,CASSKRQGTYEQYF
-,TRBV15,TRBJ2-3,CATSPAPAHTDTQYF
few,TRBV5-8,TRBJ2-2,CASKRNTGELFF
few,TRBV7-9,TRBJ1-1,CASSLAERGHTEAFF
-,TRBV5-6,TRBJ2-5,CASSLGQETQYF
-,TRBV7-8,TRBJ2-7,CASSPMTGSIHEQYF
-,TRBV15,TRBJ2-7,CATSRVGESYEQYF
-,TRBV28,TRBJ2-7,CASSDYEQYF
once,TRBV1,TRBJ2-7,CTSSPLTDEQYF
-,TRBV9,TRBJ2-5,CASSPDSPGQTQYF
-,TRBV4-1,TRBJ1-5,CASSQRDLSNQPQHF
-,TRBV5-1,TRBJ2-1,CASSLWGSGSNNEQFF
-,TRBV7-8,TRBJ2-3,CASSLVASGFIDTQYF
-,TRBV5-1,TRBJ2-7,CASSLGRSYEQYF
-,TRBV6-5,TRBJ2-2,CASSYGGGELFF
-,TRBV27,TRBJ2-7,CASAPAGAYEQYF
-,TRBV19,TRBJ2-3,CASSSPFRTPQRTDTQYF
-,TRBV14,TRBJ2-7,CASSQGSGTKYF
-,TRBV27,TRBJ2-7,CASRASSGSPYEQYF
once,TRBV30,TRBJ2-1,CAWLGNEQFF
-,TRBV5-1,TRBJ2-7,CASRDTDRGLTSYEQYF
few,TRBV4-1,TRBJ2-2,CASSQESTNAGELFF
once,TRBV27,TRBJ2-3,CASTGTDSLTQYF
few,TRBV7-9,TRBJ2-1,CASRDLDEQFF
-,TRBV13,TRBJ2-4,CASSAPLLKNIQYF
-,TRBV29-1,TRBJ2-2,CSVRTENTGELFF